This passage covers 19 T cell receptor beta chains from one sample sequenced in a study of metastatic and nonmetastatic thyroid tumors (TCRdb year 2020). No treatment had been received by any patient before thyroid surgery. The library was generated by PCR. Sequencing instrument: Illumina HiSeq 4000. TCRdb ran its own pipeline on the public reads, namely fastp trimming at Q25 and MiXCR clone calling, and kept in-frame beta chains. For this sample there are roughly 20,000 clones; 35% to 40% appear just once. The ten top clones hold over 25% of the sample. Sequenced material: tumor tissue. Receptors originate from a female donor with papillary thyroid cancer or a benign thyroid nodule (not recorded which). Some clones in this sample may be carry-over from other donors' samples.

Points on this clone: Compared with germline, one end of the junction differs, possibly owing to a read error. The V call is TRBV28, the J call TRBJ2-7; 14 bases line up with TRBD2. There are 16 residues in the CDR3. Germline lookup yields CDR1 MDHEN and CDR2 SYDVKM. The CDR3 DNA sequence: TGTGCCAGCAGTTCCCCGACTAGCGGGAGGGCTTGGGAGCGGTACTTC. It translates to CASSSPTSGRAWERYF.

This clone appeared a few times. The CDR3 DNA follows: TGTGCCAGCAGTCGGACAGGGCGAAATTCACCCCTCCACTTT. Amino acids: CASSRTGRNSPLHF. V gene TRBV6-1 combines with J gene TRBJ1-6; 8 positions match TRBD1. V lost 5 bases, J lost 7 bases, and 4 bases stayed unmatched. The CDR3 has 14 amino acids. The V gene's germline CDR1 is MNHNS and CDR2 SASEGT.

This clone appeared a few times. The chain carries TRBV19 and TRBJ2-3; D is unclear. CDR3 length equals 13 residues. V gave up 1 base and J gave up 6 bases, with 8 bases separating them. CDR1 LNHDA and CDR2 SQIVND come from the germline V gene (reference sequence). CDR3 nucleotides: TGTGCCAGTAGTATAGCGGCGGTGGATACGCAGTATTTT. Translated: CASSIAAVDTQYF.

In its sample, this clone was seen a few times. The chain joins TRBV6-2 or TRBV6-3 to TRBJ1-3; no clear D gene. CDR3 length: 16 residues. Per germline, CDR1 MNHEY and CDR2 SVGEGT. V dropped 6 bases and J dropped 2 bases, with 17 bases sitting between them. CDR3 nucleotide sequence: TGTGCCAGCAGACTACAGTACCAGGCGACTGGAAACACCATATATTTT. This encodes CASRLQYQATGNTIYF.

The chain employs TRBV4-1 and TRBJ2-3; the D gene is possibly TRBD1 (5 bases). Germline V gene lookup returns CDR1 MGHRA and CDR2 YSYEKL. V was clipped by 4 bases and J by 0 bases, with 14 bases between them. CDR3 length equals 16 residues. CDR3 residues: CASSLSEQVSTDTQYF. For the CDR3, the DNA is TGCGCCAGCAGCCTAAGCGAACAGGTTAGCACAGATACGCAGTATTTT.

The genes are TRBV9 and TRBJ1-2; D is unclear. V lost 0 bases, J lost 4 bases, and 16 bases lay in between. CDR3 size: 16 residues. The germline V gene encodes CDR1 SGDLS and CDR2 YYNGEE. This CDR3 is CASSVGGGVYGYGYTF. In DNA form, the CDR3 reads TGTGCCAGCAGCGTAGGAGGTGGAGTATACGGCTATGGCTACACCTTC. The complete variable domain, with remaining parts taken from reference TRBV9 and TRBJ1-2, reads DSGVTQTPKHLITATGQRVTLRCSPRSGDLSVYWYQQSLDQGLQFLIQYYNGEERAKGNILERFSAQQFPDLHSELNLSSLELGDSALYFCASSVGGGVYGYGYTFGSGTRLTVV.

This clone was seen a few times. V is TRBV6-2 or TRBV6-3 and J is TRBJ1-6; D remains unclear. The V gene's germline CDR1 is MNHEY and CDR2 SVGEGT. This CDR3 contains 12 residues. V lost 1 base and J lost 7, with 2 bases in between. The CDR3 DNA sequence: TGTGCCAGCAGTTACTGGAATTCACCCCTCCACTTT. Its protein product is CASSYWNSPLHF.

The chain joins TRBV12-3 or TRBV12-4 to TRBJ1-6; D may be TRBD1 (6 bases). This CDR3 has 15 amino acids. V was pared by 4 bases and J by 10 bases, with 17 bases between. The CDR3 DNA reads as TGTGCCAGCAGTTCATGGGGGCAGGGTCTATCACCCCTCCACTTT. It is translated as CASSSWGQGLSPLHF.

This clone was observed a handful of times. The chain is built from TRBV6-6 and TRBJ2-3, with TRBD2 identical over 9 bases. The CDR3 spans 16 residues. From germline, CDR1 is MNHNY and CDR2 SVGAGI (reference sequence). After removal of 4 bases from V and 6 bases from J, the junction contained 11 bases not matched to a gene. The CDR3 nucleotides read TGTGCCAGCAGTTCGGGCGGGGGGGTTGAGTGGGATACGCAGTATTTT. This translates into CASSSGGGVEWDTQYF.

This clone came up a few times. V is TRBV28 and J is TRBJ2-1, with a tentative D call TRBD1 (6 bases). Trimming stripped 3 bases from V and 2 bases from J, with 11 bases between. Germline lookup yields CDR1 MDHEN and CDR2 SYDVKM. The length of the CDR3 is 15 residues. DNA of the CDR3: TGTGCCAGCAGTTTGAAGTGGACAGCCTACAATGAGCAGTTCTTC. The encoded protein is CASSLKWTAYNEQFF.

The chain employs TRBV27 and TRBJ2-7; D might be TRBD1 (5 bases). This CDR3 region has 13 residues. In germline, CDR1 is MNHEY, CDR2 SMNVEV (reference sequence). Between the trimmed V and J ends, which lost 5 bases and 6 bases, there was a span of 14 bases. The CDR3 bases are TGTGCCAGCAGTCCAAACAGGTTACGCGAGCAGTACTTC. It yields the protein CASSPNRLREQYF.

This chain joins TRBV2 and TRBJ2-7, with 8 bases that match TRBD2. V shed 4 bases and J 3 bases; nucleotides not matched to a gene: 17. The CDR3 extends over 18 amino acids. CDR1 and CDR2 from the germline V gene are SNHLY and FYNNEI. CDR3 region: CASSVAGAASGSIYEQYF. The DNA for the CDR3 is TGTGCCAGCAGTGTGGCAGGGGCGGCTAGCGGGTCGATCTACGAGCAGTACTTC.

J is TRBJ2-6 and V is TRBV3-1, with a weak D call TRBD2 (5 bases). Germline V gene lookup returns CDR1 LGHDT and CDR2 YNNKEL (reference sequence). The V gene lost 3 bases and the J gene lost 2 bases, with 8 bases spanning the gap. This CDR3 is built from 15 residues. The DNA for the CDR3 is TGTGCCAGCAGCCAGAGGGCTCCTGGGGCCAACGTCCTGACTTTC. This translates into CASSQRAPGANVLTF.

The genes are TRBV28 and TRBJ2-2; possibly TRBD2 for D (6 bases). CDR1 MDHEN and CDR2 SYDVKM come from the germline V gene. Between the trimmed V and J ends, which lost 8 bases and 0 bases, there was a span of 13 bases. The CDR3 contains 15 residues. CDR3 bases: TGTGCCAGCTTTGCCGCGGGGTCGAACACCGGGGAGCTGTTTTTT. Translated, it gives CASFAAGSNTGELFF.

CDR3 DNA: TGTGCCAGCAGTGAAAAAGGTTATAGCAATCAGCCCCAGCATTTT. Translated: CASSEKGYSNQPQHF. This chain joins TRBV6-1 and TRBJ1-5; no clear D gene. Germline CDR1 is MNHNS and CDR2 is SASEGT. The V gene lost 2 bases and the J gene lost 0 bases, with 8 bases spanning the gap. This CDR3 spans 15 amino acids.

This clone was found a few times. CDR3 amino acids: CASSEAYNREETQYF. The CDR3 DNA sequence: TGTGCCAGCAGTGAAGCGTACAACAGGGAGGAGACCCAGTACTTC. The V and J genes are TRBV2 and TRBJ2-5; maybe TRBD1 (6 bases). The germline V and J ends were trimmed by 0 bases and 5 bases, with 13 bases remaining between them. CDR1 is SNHLY, CDR2 FYNNEI, per germline. The CDR3 covers 15 residues.

This chain links TRBV28 with TRBJ1-2; D ambiguous. The CDR3 runs 12 residues. Germline V gives CDR1 MDHEN, CDR2 SYDVKM. Trimming removed 2 bases at V and 14 bases at J, with 15 bases between. The CDR3 DNA reads as TGTGCCAGCAGTTTAAATCAGCAGGTACCAACCTTC. It yields the protein CASSLNQQVPTF.

This clone was observed a few times. This rearrangement joins TRBV6-1 to TRBJ1-1; D is perhaps TRBD1 (6 bases). The CDR3 is 14 residues long. Trimming left V 6 bases short and J 2 bases short, with 13 bases between. CDR1 is MNHNS, CDR2 SASEGT, per germline. The CDR3 protein is CASSPLGGNTEAFF. In DNA, the CDR3 is TGTGCCAGCAGCCCCCTAGGGGGTAACACTGAAGCTTTCTTT.

This clone was observed a few times. This chain connects TRBV6-1 to TRBJ1-3, with 8 nucleotides matching TRBD1. The length of the CDR3 is 14 residues. V lost 4 bases to trimming and J lost 4 bases; unmatched junction nucleotides: 3. Germline V lookup: CDR1 MNHNS, CDR2 SASEGT. Here the CDR3 DNA reads TGTGCCAGCAGTGGACAGGGGTCGGGAAACACCATATATTTT. It specifies CASSGQGSGNTIYF.